This T cell receptor (beta chain) was found in a study of CD8 T cells in Susac syndrome. Notes on this clonotype: The antigen remains unidentified.

Sequencing of TCR beta, carried out with a high-throughput approach, was applied to CD8+ and CD4+ T cells from the blood. The multiple sclerosis controls, all treatment-naive patients, had relapsing-remitting disease that was stable or active. TEMRA cells were FACS-enriched, while CD8+ and CD4+ T cells were negatively isolated. With random hexamers, 0.5 to 1 ug RNA was reverse transcribed. TCRdb reprocessed the immunoSEQ multiplex PCR reads with MiXCR, giving one entry per CDR3 protein. Among a few hundred thousand distinct CDR3 sequences listed, roughly 92% were seen once. Study-level findings and limits: As the study acknowledged, the number of individuals in its TCR sequencing and HLA analysis was relatively small.

The sample consisted of CD8+ T cells from PBMCs. The TCR was taken from a human donor with multiple sclerosis.

The CDR3: CASSRVQGASYEQYF. The CDR3, as DNA: TGTGCCAGCAGCCGTGTCCAGGGGGCTTCCTACGAGCAGTACTTC. This chain joins TRBV28 and TRBJ2-7; 8 nucleotides agree with TRBD1. CDR3 length equals 15 residues. From germline, CDR1 is MDHEN and CDR2 SYDVKM. Germline trimming cut 6 bases from V and 1 base from J; bases unmatched to any gene: 8.